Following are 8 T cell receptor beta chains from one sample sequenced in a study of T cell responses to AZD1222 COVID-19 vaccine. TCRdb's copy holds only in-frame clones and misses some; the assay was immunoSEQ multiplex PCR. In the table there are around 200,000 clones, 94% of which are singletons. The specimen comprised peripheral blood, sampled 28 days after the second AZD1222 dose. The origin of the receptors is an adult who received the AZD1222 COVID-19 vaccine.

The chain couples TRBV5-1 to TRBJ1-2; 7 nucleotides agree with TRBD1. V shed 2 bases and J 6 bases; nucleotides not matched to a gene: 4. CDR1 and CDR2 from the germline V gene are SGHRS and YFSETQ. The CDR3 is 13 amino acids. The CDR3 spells CASSFEGAHGYTF. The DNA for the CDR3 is TGCGCCAGCAGCTTCGAGGGGGCTCATGGCTACACCTTC. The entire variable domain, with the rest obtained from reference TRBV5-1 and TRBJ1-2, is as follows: KAGVTQTPRYLIKTRGQQVTLSCSPISGHRSVSWYQQTPGQGLQFLFEYFSETQRNKGNFPGRFSGRQFSNSRSEMNVSTLELGDSALYLCASSFEGAHGYTFGSGTRLTVV.

The CDR3: CASSPYGTERYEQYF. The CDR3 DNA follows: TGTGCCAGCTCACCTTACGGGACAGAACGCTACGAGCAGTACTTC. V is TRBV18 and J is TRBJ2-7; 7 nucleotides line up with TRBD1. V was pared by 3 bases and J by 3 bases, with 8 bases of the junction left unmatched. CDR1 and CDR2 (germline): KGHSH, LQKENI. The CDR3 extends over 15 amino acids.

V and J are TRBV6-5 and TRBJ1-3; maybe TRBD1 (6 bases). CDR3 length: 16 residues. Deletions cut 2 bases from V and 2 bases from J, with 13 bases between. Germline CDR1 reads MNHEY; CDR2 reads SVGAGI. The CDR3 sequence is CASSYDRLLAGNTIYF. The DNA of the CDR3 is TGTGCCAGCAGTTACGACAGGTTATTAGCTGGAAACACCATATATTTT.

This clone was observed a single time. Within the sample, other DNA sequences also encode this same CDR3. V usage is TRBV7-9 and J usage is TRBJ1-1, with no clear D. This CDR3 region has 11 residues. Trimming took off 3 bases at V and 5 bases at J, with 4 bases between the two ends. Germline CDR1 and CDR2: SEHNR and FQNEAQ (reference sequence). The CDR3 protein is CASSFGTEAFF. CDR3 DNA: TGTGCCAGCAGCTTTGGGACTGAAGCTTTCTTT.

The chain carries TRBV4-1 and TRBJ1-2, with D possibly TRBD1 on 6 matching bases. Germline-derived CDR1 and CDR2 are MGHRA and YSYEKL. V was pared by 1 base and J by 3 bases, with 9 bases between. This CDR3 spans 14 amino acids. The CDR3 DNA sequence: TGCGCCAGCAGCCAAGGATCAGGGGACTATGGCTACACCTTC. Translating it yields CASSQGSGDYGYTF.

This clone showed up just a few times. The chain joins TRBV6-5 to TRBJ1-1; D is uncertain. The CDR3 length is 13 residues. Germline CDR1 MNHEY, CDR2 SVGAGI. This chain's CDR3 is CAERWAVNTEAFF. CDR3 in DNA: TGTGCTGAAAGGTGGGCAGTGAACACTGAAGCTTTCTTT.

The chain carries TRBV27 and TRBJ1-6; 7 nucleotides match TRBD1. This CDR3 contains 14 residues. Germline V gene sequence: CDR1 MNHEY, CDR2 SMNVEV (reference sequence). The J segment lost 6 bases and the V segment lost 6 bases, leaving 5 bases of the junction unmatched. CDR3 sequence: CASRRDRTNSPLHF. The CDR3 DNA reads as TGTGCCAGCAGAAGGGACAGAACTAATTCACCCCTCCACTTT.

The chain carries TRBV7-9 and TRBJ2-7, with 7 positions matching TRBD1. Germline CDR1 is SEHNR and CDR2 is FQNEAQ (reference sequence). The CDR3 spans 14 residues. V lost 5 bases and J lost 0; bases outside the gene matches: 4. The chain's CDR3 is CASSPTGTSYEQYF. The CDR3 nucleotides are TGTGCCAGCAGCCCGACAGGGACCTCCTACGAGCAGTACTTC.